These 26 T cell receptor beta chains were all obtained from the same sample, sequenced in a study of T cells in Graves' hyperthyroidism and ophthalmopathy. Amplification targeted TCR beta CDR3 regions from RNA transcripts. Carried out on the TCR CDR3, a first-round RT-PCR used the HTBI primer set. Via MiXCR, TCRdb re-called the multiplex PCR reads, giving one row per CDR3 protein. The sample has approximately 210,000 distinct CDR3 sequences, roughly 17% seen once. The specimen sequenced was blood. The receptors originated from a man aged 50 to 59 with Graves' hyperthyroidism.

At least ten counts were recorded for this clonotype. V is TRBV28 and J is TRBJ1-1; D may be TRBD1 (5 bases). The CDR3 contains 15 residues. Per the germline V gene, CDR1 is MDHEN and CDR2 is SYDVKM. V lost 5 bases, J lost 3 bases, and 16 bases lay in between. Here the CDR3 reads CASSILGSGDTEAFF. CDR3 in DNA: TGTGCCAGCAGTATCTTGGGATCGGGGGACACTGAAGCTTTCTTT.

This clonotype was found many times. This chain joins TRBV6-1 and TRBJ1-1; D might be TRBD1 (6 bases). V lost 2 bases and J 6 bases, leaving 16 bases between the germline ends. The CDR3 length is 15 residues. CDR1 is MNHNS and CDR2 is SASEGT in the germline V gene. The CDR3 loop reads CASSELLGARAEAFF. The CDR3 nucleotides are TGTGCCAGCAGTGAACTTCTGGGGGCGCGGGCTGAAGCTTTCTTT.

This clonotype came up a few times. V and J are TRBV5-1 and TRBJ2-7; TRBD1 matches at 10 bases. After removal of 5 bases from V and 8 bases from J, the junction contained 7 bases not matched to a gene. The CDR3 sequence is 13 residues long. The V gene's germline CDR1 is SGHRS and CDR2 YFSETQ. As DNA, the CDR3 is TGCGCCAGCAGGGGGACAGGGGAAATAAAGCAGTACTTC. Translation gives CASRGTGEIKQYF.

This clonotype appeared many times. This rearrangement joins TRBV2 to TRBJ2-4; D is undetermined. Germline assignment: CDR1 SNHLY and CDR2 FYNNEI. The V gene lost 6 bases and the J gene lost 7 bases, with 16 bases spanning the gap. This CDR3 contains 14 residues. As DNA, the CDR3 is TGTGCCAGCAGCGCTTTGGCCGTTCGCAACATTCAGTACTTC. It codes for CASSALAVRNIQYF. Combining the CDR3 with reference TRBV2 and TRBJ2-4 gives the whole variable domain EPEVTQTPSHQVTQMGQEVILRCVPISNHLYFYWYRQILGQKVEFLVSFYNNEISEKSEIFDDQFSVERPDGSNFTLKIRSTKLEDSAMYFCASSALAVRNIQYFGAGTRLSVL.

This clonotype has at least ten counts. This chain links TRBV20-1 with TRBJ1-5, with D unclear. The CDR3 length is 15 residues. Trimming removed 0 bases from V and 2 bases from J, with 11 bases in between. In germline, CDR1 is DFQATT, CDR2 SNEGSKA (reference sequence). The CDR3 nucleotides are TGCAGTGCTAGAGATCGTCGTAGGGGCAATCAGCCCCAGCATTTT. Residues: CSARDRRRGNQPQHF.

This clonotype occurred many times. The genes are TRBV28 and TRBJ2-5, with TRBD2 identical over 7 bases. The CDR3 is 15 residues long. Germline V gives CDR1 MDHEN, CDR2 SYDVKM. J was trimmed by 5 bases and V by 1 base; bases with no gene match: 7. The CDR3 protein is CASSLYISGRETQYF. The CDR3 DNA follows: TGTGCCAGCAGTTTATACATTAGCGGGCGGGAGACCCAGTACTTC.

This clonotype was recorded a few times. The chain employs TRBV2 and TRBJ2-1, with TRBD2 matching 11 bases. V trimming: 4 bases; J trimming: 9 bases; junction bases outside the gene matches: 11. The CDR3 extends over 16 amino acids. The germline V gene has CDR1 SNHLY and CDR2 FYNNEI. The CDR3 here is CASSGIAGGPIGEQFF. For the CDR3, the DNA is TGTGCCAGCAGTGGTATAGCGGGAGGGCCAATTGGTGAGCAGTTCTTC.

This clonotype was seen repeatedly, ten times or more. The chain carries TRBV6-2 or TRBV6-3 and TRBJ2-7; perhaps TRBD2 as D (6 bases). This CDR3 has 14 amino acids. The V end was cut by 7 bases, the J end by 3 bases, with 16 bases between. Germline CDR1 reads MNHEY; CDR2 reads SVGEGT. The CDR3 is CASISAGSGYEQYF. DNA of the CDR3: TGTGCCAGCATCTCGGCGGGGTCGGGCTACGAGCAGTACTTC.

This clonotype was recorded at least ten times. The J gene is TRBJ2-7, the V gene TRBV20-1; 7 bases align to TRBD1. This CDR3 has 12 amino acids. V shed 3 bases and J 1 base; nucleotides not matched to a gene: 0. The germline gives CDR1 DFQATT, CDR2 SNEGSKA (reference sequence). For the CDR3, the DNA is TGCAGTGCTAGGGGACAGTCCTACGAGCAGTACTTC. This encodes CSARGQSYEQYF.

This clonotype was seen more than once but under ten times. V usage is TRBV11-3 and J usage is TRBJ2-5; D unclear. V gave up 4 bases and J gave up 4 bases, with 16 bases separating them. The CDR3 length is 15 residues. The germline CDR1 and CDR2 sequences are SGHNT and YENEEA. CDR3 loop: CASSSPGGMGETQYF. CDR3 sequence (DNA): TGTGCCAGCAGCTCTCCGGGCGGCATGGGAGAGACCCAGTACTTC.

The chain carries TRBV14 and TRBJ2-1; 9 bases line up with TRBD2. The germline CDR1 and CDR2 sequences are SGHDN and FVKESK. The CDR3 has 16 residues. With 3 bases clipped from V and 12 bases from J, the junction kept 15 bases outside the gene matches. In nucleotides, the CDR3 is TGTGCCAGCAGCCACGTTCGGGGCGGGAGGGCCCTCGTGCAGTTCTTC. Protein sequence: CASSHVRGGRALVQFF.

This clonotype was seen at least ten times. The CDR3 DNA sequence: TGTGCCAGCAGCCAGGGATGGGGGAGGGGTGGGACAGATACGCAGTATTTT. Translating gives CASSQGWGRGGTDTQYF. This chain uses TRBV6-1 with TRBJ2-3; TRBD2 agrees at 7 bases. The CDR3 runs 17 residues. V was clipped by 6 bases and J by 3 bases; unmatched bases: 15. CDR1 and CDR2 (germline): MNHNS, SASEGT.

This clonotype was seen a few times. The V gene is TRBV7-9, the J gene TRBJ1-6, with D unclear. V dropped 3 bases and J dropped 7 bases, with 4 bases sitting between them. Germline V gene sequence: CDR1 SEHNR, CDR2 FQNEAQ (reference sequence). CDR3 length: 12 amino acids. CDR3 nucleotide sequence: TGTGCCAGCAGCTTGGCGAATTCACCCCTCCACTTT. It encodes CASSLANSPLHF.

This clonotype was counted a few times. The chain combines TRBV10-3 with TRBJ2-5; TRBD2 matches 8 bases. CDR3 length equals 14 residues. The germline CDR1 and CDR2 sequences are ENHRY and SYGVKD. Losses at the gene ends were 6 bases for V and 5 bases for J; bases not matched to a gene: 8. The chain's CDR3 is CAIRRGTGGETQYF. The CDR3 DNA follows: TGTGCCATCAGGCGAGGGACGGGAGGGGAGACCCAGTACTTC.

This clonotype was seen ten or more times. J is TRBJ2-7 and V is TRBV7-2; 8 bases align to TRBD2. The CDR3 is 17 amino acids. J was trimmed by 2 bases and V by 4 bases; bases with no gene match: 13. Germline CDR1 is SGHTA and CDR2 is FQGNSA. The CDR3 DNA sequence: TGTGCCAGCAGCTCGCGATCGTATAGCGGGACTACCTACGAGCAGTACTTC. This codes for CASSSRSYSGTTYEQYF.

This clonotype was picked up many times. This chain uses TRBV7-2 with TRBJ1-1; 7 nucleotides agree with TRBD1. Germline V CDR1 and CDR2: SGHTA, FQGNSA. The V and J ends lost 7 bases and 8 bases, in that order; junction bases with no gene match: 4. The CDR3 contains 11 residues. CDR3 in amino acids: CASNLDREAFF. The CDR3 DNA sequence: TGTGCCAGCAACCTGGACAGGGAAGCTTTCTTT.

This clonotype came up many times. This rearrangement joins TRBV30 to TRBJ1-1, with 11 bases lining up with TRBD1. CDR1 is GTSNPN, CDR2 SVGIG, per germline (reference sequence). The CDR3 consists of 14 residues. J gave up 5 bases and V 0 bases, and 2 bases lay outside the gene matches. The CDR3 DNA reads TGTGCCTGGAGTGTGGGGACAGGGGGGACTGAAGCTTTCTTT. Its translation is CAWSVGTGGTEAFF.

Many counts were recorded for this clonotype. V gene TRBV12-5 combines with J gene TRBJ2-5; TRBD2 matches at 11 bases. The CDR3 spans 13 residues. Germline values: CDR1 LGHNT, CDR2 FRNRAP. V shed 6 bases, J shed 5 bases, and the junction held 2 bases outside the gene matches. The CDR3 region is CASGLAGVETQYF. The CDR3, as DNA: TGTGCTAGTGGACTAGCGGGAGTGGAGACCCAGTACTTC.

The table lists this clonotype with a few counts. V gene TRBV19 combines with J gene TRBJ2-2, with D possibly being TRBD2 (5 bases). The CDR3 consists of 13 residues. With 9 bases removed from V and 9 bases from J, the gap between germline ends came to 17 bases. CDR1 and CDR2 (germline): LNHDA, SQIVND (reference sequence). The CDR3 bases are TGTGCCAGCGGGTTTATCGCGGGCAGGGAGCTGTTTTTT. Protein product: CASGFIAGRELFF. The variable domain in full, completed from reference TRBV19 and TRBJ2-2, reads DGGITQSPKYLFRKEGQNVTLSCEQNLNHDAMYWYRQDPGQGLRLIYYSQIVNDFQKGDIAEGYSVSREKKESFPLTVTSAQKNPTAFYLCASGFIAGRELFFGEGSRLTVL.

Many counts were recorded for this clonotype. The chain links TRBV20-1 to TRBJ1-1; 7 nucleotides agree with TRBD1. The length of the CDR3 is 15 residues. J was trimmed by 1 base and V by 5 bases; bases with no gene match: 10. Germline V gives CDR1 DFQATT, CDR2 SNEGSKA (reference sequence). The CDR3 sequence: CSAGNGGGGNTEAFF. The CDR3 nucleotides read TGCAGTGCTGGTAACGGAGGGGGCGGGAACACTGAAGCTTTCTTT.

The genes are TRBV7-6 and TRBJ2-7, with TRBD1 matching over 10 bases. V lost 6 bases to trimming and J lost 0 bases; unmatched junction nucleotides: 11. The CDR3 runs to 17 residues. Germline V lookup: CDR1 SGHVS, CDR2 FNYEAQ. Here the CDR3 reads CASSPGQGTPGSYEQYF. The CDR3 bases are TGTGCCAGCAGTCCGGGACAGGGGACCCCTGGCTCCTACGAGCAGTACTTC.

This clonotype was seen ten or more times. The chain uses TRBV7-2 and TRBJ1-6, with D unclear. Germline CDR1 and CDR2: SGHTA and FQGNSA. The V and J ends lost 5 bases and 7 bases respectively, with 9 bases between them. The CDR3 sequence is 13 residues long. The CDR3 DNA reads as TGTGCCAGCAGCCAGATACAGAATTCACCCCTCCACTTT. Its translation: CASSQIQNSPLHF.

In DNA form, the CDR3 reads TGTGCCAGCAGCTTTGAGGACGCCGGCTACACCTTC. This gives the protein CASSFEDAGYTF. This chain connects TRBV5-4 to TRBJ1-2; no reliable D call. This CDR3 is built from 12 residues. Germline lookup yields CDR1 SGHNT and CDR2 YYREEE (reference sequence). The V end was cut by 2 bases, the J end by 8 bases, with 10 bases between.

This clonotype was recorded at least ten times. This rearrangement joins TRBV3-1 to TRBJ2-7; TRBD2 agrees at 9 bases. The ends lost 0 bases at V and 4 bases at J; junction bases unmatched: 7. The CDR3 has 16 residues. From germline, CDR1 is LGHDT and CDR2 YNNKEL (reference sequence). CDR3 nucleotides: TGTGCCAGCAGCCAAGATGAGATTAGCGGGAGTTACGAGCAGTACTTC. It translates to CASSQDEISGSYEQYF.

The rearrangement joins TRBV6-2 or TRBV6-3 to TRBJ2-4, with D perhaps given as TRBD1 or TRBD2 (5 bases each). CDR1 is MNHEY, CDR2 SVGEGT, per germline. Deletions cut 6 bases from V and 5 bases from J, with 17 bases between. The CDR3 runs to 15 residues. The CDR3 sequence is CASRENWGWENIQYF. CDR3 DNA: TGTGCCAGCAGAGAAAATTGGGGGTGGGAAAACATTCAGTACTTC.

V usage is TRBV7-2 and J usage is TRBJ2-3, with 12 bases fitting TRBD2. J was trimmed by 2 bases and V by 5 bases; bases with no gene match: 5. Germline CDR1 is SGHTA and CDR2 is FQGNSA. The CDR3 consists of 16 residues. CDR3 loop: CASSPWTSGDTDTQYF. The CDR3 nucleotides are TGTGCCAGCAGCCCTTGGACTAGCGGGGACACAGATACGCAGTATTTT.